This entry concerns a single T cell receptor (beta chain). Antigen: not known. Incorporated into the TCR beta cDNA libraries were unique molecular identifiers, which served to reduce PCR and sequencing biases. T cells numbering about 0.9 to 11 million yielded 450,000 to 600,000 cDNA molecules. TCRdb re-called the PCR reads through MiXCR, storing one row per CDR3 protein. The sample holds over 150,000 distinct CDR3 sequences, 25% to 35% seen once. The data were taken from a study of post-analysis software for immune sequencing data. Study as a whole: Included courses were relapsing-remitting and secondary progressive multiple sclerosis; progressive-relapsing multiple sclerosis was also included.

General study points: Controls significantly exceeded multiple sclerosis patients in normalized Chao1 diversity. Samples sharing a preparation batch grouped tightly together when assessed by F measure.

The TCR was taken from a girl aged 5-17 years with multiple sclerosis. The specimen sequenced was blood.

The CDR3 bases are TGCGCCAGCAGTGAGGGACTAGCGTACACAGATACGCAGTATTTT. This sequence encodes CASSEGLAYTDTQYF. This sequence joins TRBV10-2 and TRBJ2-3, with 9 bases fitting TRBD2. Germline V gives CDR1 WSHSY, CDR2 SAAADI. Trimming removed 2 bases from V and 2 bases from J; junction bases left unmatched: 2. This CDR3 is 15 amino acids long.